A selection of T cell receptor beta chains follows, all from one sample in a study of blood T cell repertoires in COVID-19. Sequenced by immunoSEQ multiplex PCR; TCRdb stores in-frame clones only, minus some. The sample lists approximately 300,000 clones, about 85% occurring once. What was sequenced was peripheral blood. These receptors were collected from a human donor with COVID-19, enrolled during active disease. The donor label of this sample is uncertain. Both conserved end residues are part of each CDR3. Fields, in order: CDR3 length, J gene, V gene, D gene, clone size, CDR3 DNA, CDR3 protein. A D gene is named only where the DNA matches it firmly. Expanded clones get a size class; other rows say once, few or many, or leave the size out.

16	TRBJ1-2	TRBV28	TRBD1	.	TGTGCCAGCAGTGGACAGGGCCAAGGGGGTTGGTATGGCTACACCTTC	CASSGQGQGGWYGYTF
15	TRBJ1-1	TRBV27	TRBD1	few	TGTGCCAGCAGTTTTAGCGGACAGGGGTACACTGAAGCTTTCTTT	CASSFSGQGYTEAFF
15	TRBJ1-1	TRBV25-1	TRBD1	.	TGTGCCAGCAGTGACTTGACAGGGCAATACACTGAAGCTTTCTTT	CASSDLTGQYTEAFF
15	TRBJ2-7	TRBV5-4	TRBD1	.	TGTGCCAGCAGAGTATCAACAGGGGGCATGGGAGAGCAGTACTTC	CASRVSTGGMGEQYF
15	TRBJ1-1	TRBV5-1	TRBD1	.	TGCGCCAGCAGCTTACAGACAGGGATGACCACTGAAGCTTTCTTT	CASSLQTGMTTEAFF
14	TRBJ1-4	TRBV5-1	.	.	TGCGCCAGCAGCTTGGACCTACTAGATGAAAAACTGTTTTTT	CASSLDLLDEKLFF
19	TRBJ1-1	TRBV28	.	.	TGTGCCAGCAGTTCGCCGGGACGCCCGGAGGGGATAACACTGGGTGAAGCTTTCTTT	CASSSPGRPEGITLGEAFF
15	TRBJ2-3	TRBV4-1	.	.	TGCGCCAGCAGCCAAGACGGGACTAGCACAGATACGCAGTATTTT	CASSQDGTSTDTQYF
16	TRBJ2-6	TRBV5-1	.	.	TGCGCCAGCAGCCTGGATGGGGCGCTTGGGGCCAACGTCCTGACTTTC	CASSLDGALGANVLTF
16	TRBJ1-4	TRBV9	TRBD1	few	TGTGCCAGCAGCGTAGGGATAGGAACAGGGGGTGAAAAACTGTTTTTT	CASSVGIGTGGEKLFF
16	TRBJ2-2	TRBV5-1	TRBD1	.	TGCGCCAGCAGCTGGGCCGGGACAGGAGACACCGGGGAGCTGTTTTTT	CASSWAGTGDTGELFF
17	TRBJ1-2	TRBV11-2	.	once	TGTGCCAGCAGGAATATCCGACGGGGGGGTGTTAACTATGGCTACACCTTC	CASRNIRRGGVNYGYTF
16	TRBJ2-3	TRBV7-3	.	.	TGTGCCAGCAGCTTAACGTGGGGGCTGGGCACAGATACGCAGTATTTT	CASSLTWGLGTDTQYF
15	TRBJ2-3	TRBV10-2	TRBD2	.	TGCGCCAGCACTCCGCCTAGCGGGGGCACAGATACGCAGTATTTT	CASTPPSGGTDTQYF
16	TRBJ1-5	TRBV19	.	.	TGTGCCAGTAGTACAACGCGGGGGCAAGGCAATCAGCCCCAGCATTTT	CASSTTRGQGNQPQHF
15	TRBJ1-2	TRBV2	.	few	TGTGCCAGCAGTGAAGAACAGACCGCTAACTATGGCTACACCTTC	CASSEEQTANYGYTF
14	TRBJ1-1	TRBV5-1	.	.	TGCGCCAGCAGCTTGGAGAGAGGGTACACTGAAGCTTTCTTT	CASSLERGYTEAFF
16	TRBJ1-4	TRBV19	.	.	TGTGCCAGTACGGGGACGTCTGGGAGGGCTAATGAAAAACTGTTTTTT	CASTGTSGRANEKLFF
14	TRBJ1-2	TRBV7-2	.	.	TGTGCCAGCAGCCAGGTGGGGCAGGTGACCGGCTACACCTTC	CASSQVGQVTGYTF
16	TRBJ2-1	TRBV9	TRBD2	.	TGTGCCAGCAGCGTAGGTCCTAGCGGGGCCGAGGGCGAGCAGTTCTTC	CASSVGPSGAEGEQFF
15	TRBJ2-5	TRBV28	TRBD1	.	TGTGCCAGCAGTCTTAGGGTGGGGACAGGGGGGACCCAGTACTTC	CASSLRVGTGGTQYF
16	TRBJ2-1	TRBV28	TRBD2	.	TGTGCCAGCAGTCCATCGAGCGGGAGCTCCTACAATGAGCAGTTCTTC	CASSPSSGSSYNEQFF
15	TRBJ1-1	TRBV19	.	.	TGTGCCAGTAGTCTAGTATTGTCGTCGGGCACTGAAGCTTTCTTT	CASSLVLSSGTEAFF
15	TRBJ2-5	TRBV15	TRBD2	.	TGTGCCACCAGCCTCGGACTAGCGGGGAAAGAGACCCAGTACTTC	CATSLGLAGKETQYF
15	TRBJ1-1	TRBV7-2	.	once	TGTGCCAGCAGCTTAGCTGGGGGGTTGAACACTGAAGCTTTCTTT	CASSLAGGLNTEAFF
15	TRBJ1-2	TRBV11-1	.	once	TGTGCCAGCAGCTTAGGCCCAGGTCCTTACTATGGCTACACCTTC	CASSLGPGPYYGYTF
14	TRBJ1-2	TRBV3-1/TRBV3-2	.	.	TGTGCCAGCAGCCAAGCGTCAGGCGCCTATGGCTACACCTTC	CASSQASGAYGYTF
16	TRBJ1-3	TRBV5-1	.	.	TGCGCCAGCAGCTTGGGCAGCGAATACTCTGGAAACACCATATATTTT	CASSLGSEYSGNTIYF
16	TRBJ1-5	TRBV19	TRBD1	once	TGTGCCAGTAGTATGAATCAGGGGGCGAGCAATCAGCCCCAGCATTTT	CASSMNQGASNQPQHF
13	TRBJ1-6	TRBV4-1	.	many	TGCGCCAGCAGCCAAGAGGCAGAATCACCCCTCCACTTT	CASSQEAESPLHF
14	TRBJ1-4	TRBV7-2	.	.	TGTGCCAGCAGCTTCGGGGGGATTAATGAAAAACTGTTTTTT	CASSFGGINEKLFF
19	TRBJ2-4	TRBV28	TRBD2	.	TGTGCCAGCAGTCCATCCGGGACTAGCGGGAGGGGAGCCAAAAACATTCAGTACTTC	CASSPSGTSGRGAKNIQYF
15	TRBJ2-2	TRBV29-1	TRBD1	.	TGCAGCGTTGATAAACAGGGGGCTAACACCGGGGAGCTGTTTTTT	CSVDKQGANTGELFF
14	TRBJ2-7	TRBV19	.	.	TGTGCCAGTAGTATCGGACACGGCGGTTACGAGCAGTACTTC	CASSIGHGGYEQYF
15	TRBJ1-1	TRBV6-1	.	.	TGTGCCAGCAGTGAGGATCCGGGTGCTGACACTGAAGCTTTCTTT	CASSEDPGADTEAFF
13	TRBJ1-2	TRBV28	.	once	TGTGCCAGCAGTTTGGTGGACCCGGGGGGCTACACCTTC	CASSLVDPGGYTF
16	TRBJ2-1	TRBV2	.	.	TGTGCCACCGTCAACGAGGGCCGGTTCTCCTACAATGAGCAGTTCTTC	CATVNEGRFSYNEQFF
13	TRBJ1-1	TRBV19	.	.	TGTGCCAGTAGTATAGCCAGGAACACTGAAGCTTTCTTT	CASSIARNTEAFF
17	TRBJ2-7	TRBV19	TRBD2	.	TGTGCCAGTAGCCGATTTAAACCGGGACTAGATTCCTACGAGCAGTACTTC	CASSRFKPGLDSYEQYF
15	TRBJ2-1	TRBV7-7	TRBD1	.	TGTGCTAGCAGTCCCGGACAGGGCTGGTCCCATGAGCAGTTCTTC	CASSPGQGWSHEQFF
14	TRBJ2-5	TRBV2	TRBD1	.	TGTGCCAGCAGCTTCAACAGGGGTGGAGAGACCCAGTACTTC	CASSFNRGGETQYF